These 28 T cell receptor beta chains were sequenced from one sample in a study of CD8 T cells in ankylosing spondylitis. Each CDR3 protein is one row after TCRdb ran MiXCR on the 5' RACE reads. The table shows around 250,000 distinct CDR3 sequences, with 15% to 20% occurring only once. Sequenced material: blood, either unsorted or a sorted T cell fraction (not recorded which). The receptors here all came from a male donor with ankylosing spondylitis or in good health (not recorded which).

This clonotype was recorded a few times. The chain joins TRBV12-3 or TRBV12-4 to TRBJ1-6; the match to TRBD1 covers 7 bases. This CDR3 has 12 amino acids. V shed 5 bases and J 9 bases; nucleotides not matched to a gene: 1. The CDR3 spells CASSPGGSPLHF. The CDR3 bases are TGTGCCAGCAGTCCAGGGGGTTCACCCCTCCACTTT.

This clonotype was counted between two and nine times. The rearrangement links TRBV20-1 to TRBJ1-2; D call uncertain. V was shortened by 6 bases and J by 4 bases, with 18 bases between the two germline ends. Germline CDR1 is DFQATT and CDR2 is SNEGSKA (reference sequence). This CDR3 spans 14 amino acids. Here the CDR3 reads CSARMQDLRYGYTF. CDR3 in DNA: TGCAGTGCAAGGATGCAGGACCTCCGCTATGGCTACACCTTC.

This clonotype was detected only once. The CDR3 loop is CAISAESPKETQYF. CDR3 nucleotide sequence: TGTGCCATCAGTGCGGAGTCCCCAAAAGAGACCCAGTACTTC. The chain employs TRBV10-3 and TRBJ2-5; D ambiguous. Trimming removed 4 bases at V and 3 bases at J, with 12 bases between. Germline loops: CDR1 ENHRY, CDR2 SYGVKD. This CDR3 is built from 14 residues.

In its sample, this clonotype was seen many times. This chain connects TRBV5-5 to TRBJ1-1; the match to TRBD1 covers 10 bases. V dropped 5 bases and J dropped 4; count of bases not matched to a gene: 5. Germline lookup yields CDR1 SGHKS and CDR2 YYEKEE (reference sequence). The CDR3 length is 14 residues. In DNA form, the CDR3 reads TGTGCCAGCAGTTGGACAGGGGGTCGCACTGAAGCTTTCTTT. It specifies CASSWTGGRTEAFF.

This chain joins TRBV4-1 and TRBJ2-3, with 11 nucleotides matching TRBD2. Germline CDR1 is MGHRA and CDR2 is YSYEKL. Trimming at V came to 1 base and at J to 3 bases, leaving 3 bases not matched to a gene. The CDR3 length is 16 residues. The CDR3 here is CASSQVLAGGTDTQYF. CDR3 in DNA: TGCGCCAGCAGCCAAGTGTTAGCGGGAGGGACAGATACGCAGTATTTT.

The CDR3 nucleotides read TGTGCCAGCAGTTTCCCCAACTTCTTCCCGAACACTGAAGCTTTCTTT. Translating gives CASSFPNFFPNTEAFF. This chain connects TRBV12-3 or TRBV12-4 to TRBJ1-1; unclear D gene. CDR3 size: 16 residues. The V and J ends lost 3 bases and 1 base respectively, with 15 bases between them.

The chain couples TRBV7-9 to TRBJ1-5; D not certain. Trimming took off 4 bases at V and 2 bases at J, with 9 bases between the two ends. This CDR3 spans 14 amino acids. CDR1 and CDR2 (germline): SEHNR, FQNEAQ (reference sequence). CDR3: CASSSGFGNQPQHF. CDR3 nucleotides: TGTGCCAGCAGCTCCGGTTTCGGCAATCAGCCCCAGCATTTT.

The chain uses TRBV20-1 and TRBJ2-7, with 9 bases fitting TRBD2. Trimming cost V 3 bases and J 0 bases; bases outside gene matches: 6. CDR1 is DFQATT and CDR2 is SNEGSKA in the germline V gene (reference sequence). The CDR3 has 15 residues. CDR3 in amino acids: CSASRLAGSSYEQYF. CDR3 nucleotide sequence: TGCAGTGCTAGCAGGCTAGCGGGGAGCTCCTACGAGCAGTACTTC.

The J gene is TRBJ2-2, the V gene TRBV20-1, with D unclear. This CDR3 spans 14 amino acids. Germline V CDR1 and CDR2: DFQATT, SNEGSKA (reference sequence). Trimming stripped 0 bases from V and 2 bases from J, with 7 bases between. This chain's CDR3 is CSARDKQNTGELFF. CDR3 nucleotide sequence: TGCAGTGCTAGAGATAAACAAAACACCGGGGAGCTGTTTTTT.

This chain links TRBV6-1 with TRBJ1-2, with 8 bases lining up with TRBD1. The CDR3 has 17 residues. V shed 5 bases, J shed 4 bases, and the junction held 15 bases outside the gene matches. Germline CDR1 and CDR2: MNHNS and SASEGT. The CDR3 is CASSHRVRGRVGYGYTF. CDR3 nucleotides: TGTGCCAGCAGTCATCGGGTCAGGGGGCGTGTAGGCTATGGCTACACCTTC.

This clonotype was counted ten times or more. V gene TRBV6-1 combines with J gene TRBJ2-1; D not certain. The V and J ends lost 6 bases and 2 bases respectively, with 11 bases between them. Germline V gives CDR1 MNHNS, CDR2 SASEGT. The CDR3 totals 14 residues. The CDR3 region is CASSQRNAYNEQFF. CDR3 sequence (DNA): TGTGCCAGCAGCCAGCGAAATGCCTACAATGAGCAGTTCTTC.

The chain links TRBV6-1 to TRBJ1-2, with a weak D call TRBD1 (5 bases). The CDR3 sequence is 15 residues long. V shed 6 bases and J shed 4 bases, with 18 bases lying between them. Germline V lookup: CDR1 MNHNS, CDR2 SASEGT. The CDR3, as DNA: TGTGCCAGCAGGACCCCGACAGCCTCGGGCTATGGCTACACCTTC. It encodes CASRTPTASGYGYTF.

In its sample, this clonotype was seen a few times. The CDR3 spells CASSVDLSGGNEQFF. For the CDR3, the DNA is TGTGCCAGCAGCGTAGACCTCTCCGGGGGCAATGAGCAGTTCTTC. The chain recombines TRBV9 with TRBJ2-1; possibly TRBD2 for D (6 bases). V was cut by 0 bases and J by 6 bases, with 13 bases left in between. Germline V CDR1 and CDR2: SGDLS, YYNGEE. The CDR3 sequence is 15 residues long.

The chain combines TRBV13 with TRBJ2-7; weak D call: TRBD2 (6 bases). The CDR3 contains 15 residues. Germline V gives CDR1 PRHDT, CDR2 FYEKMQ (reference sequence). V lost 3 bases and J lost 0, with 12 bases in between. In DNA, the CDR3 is TGTGCCAGCAGCTTGGGACTGCAACCCTCCTACGAGCAGTACTTC. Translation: CASSLGLQPSYEQYF.

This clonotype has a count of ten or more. CDR3 nucleotide sequence: TGCAGCGTTGACGGGGTGGAGAGCTCCTACAATGAGCAGTTCTTC. Protein product: CSVDGVESSYNEQFF. The chain employs TRBV29-1 and TRBJ2-1, with D perhaps TRBD2 (5 bases). V gave up 3 bases and J gave up 0 bases, with 12 bases separating them. The CDR3 sequence is 15 residues long. The germline V gene encodes CDR1 SQVTM and CDR2 ANQGSEA.

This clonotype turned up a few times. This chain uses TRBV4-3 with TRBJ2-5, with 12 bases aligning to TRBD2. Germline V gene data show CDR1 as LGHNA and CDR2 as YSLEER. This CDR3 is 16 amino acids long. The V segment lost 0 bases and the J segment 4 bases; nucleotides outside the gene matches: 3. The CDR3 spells CASSQDWTSGIETQYF. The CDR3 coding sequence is TGCGCCAGCAGCCAAGATTGGACTAGCGGGATAGAGACCCAGTACTTC.

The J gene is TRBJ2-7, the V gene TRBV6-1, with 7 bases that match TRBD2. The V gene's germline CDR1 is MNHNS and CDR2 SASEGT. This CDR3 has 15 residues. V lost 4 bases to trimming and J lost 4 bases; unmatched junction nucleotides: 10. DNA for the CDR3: TGTGCCAGCAGTGCGAGGGGCGGGGGTTATTACGAGCAGTACTTC. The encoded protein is CASSARGGGYYEQYF.

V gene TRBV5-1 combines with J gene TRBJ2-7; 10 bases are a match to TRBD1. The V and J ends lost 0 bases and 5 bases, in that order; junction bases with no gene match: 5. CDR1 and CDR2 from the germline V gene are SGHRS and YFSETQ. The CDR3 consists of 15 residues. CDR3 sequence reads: CASSLVGTGEDEQYF. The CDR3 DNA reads TGCGCCAGCAGCTTGGTAGGGACAGGGGAGGACGAGCAGTACTTC. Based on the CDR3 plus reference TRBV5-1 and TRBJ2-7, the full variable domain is KAGVTQTPRYLIKTRGQQVTLSCSPISGHRSVSWYQQTPGQGLQFLFEYFSETQRNKGNFPGRFSGRQFSNSRSEMNVSTLELGDSALYLCASSLVGTGEDEQYFGPGTRLTVT.

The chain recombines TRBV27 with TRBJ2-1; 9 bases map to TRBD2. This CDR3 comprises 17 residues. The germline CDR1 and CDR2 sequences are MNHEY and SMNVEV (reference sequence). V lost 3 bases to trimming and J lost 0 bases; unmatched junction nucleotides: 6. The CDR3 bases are TGTGCCAGCAGTTTGACTAGCGGATTCTACTCCTACAATGAGCAGTTCTTC. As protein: CASSLTSGFYSYNEQFF.

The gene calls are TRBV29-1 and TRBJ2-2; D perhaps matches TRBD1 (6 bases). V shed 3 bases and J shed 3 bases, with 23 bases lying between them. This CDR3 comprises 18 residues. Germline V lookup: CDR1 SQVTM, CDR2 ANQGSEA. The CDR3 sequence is CSVDSPTTLQGYTGELFF. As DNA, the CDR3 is TGCAGCGTTGATTCCCCAACCACATTACAGGGTTACACCGGGGAGCTGTTTTTT.

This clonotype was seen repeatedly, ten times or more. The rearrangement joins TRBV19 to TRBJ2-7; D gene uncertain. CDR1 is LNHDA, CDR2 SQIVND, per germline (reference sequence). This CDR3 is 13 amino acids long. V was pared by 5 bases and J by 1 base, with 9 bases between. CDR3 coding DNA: TGTGCCAGTAGTCCTTTTCTTTCCTACGAGCAGTACTTC. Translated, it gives CASSPFLSYEQYF.

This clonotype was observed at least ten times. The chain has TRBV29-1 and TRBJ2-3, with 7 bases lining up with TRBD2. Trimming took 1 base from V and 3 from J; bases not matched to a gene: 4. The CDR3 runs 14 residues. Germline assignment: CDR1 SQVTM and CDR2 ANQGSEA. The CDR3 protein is CSVEGGRATDTQYF. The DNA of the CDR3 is TGCAGCGTTGAAGGTGGGAGGGCGACAGATACGCAGTATTTT.

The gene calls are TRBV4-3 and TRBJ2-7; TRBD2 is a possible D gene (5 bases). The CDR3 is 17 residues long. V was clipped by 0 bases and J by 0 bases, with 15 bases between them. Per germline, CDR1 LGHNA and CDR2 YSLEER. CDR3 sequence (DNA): TGCGCCAGCAGCCAAGATACAGAGGGCGAGATCTCCTACGAGCAGTACTTC. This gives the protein CASSQDTEGEISYEQYF.

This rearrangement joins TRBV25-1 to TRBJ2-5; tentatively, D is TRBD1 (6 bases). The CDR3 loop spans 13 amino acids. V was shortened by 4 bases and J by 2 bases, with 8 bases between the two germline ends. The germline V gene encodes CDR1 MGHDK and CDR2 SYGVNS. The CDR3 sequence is CASSGGQQETQYF. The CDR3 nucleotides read TGTGCCAGCAGTGGCGGACAGCAAGAGACCCAGTACTTC.

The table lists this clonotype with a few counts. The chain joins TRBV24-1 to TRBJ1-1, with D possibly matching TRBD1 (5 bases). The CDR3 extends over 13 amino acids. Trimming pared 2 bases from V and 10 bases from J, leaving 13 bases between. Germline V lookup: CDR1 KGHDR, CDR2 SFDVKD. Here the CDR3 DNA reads TGTGCCACCAGTGATTCGGGGGGTGCCGGAGCTTTCTTT. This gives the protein CATSDSGGAGAFF.

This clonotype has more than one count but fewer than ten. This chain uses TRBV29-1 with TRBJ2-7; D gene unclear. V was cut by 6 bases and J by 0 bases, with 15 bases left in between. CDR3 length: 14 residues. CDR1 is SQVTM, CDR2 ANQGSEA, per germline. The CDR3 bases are TGCAGCGTCCTAGGCTGGCGGAGCTCCTACGAGCAGTACTTC. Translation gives CSVLGWRSSYEQYF.

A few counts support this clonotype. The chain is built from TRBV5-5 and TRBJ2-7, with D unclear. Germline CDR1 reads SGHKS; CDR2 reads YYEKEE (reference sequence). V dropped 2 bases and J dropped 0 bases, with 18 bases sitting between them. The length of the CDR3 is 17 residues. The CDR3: CASSLYRVLGISYEQYF. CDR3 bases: TGTGCCAGCAGCTTATATCGGGTGCTTGGTATCTCCTACGAGCAGTACTTC.

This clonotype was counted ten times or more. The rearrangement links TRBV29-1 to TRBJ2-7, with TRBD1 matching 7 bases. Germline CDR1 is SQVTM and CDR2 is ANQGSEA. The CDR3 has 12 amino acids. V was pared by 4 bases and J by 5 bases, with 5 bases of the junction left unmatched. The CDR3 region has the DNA TGCAGCGTTGGGAACAGGGGAAACGAGCAGTACTTC. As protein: CSVGNRGNEQYF.